A single sample gave rise to the 3 T cell receptor beta chains below, sequenced in a study of cytomegalovirus exposure and HLA in healthy donors. The PCR employed 60 Vbeta primers together with 13 Jbeta primers. Method: immunoSEQ multiplex PCR; TCRdb's copy keeps in-frame clones and lacks some. The repertoire consists of 95,000 to 100,000 clones, with approximately 82% occurring once and the leading ten covering roughly 3.8%. The sequenced sample consisted of PBMCs. All receptors come from a female donor in good health and CMV-seropositive.

This clone was seen only once. CDR3 in DNA: TGTGCCAGCAGTGCCCTGACAGGGGGCGGCTCTGGGGCCAACGTCCTGACTTTC. Translating it yields CASSALTGGGSGANVLTF. The chain is built from TRBV6-1 and TRBJ2-6; 10 nucleotides agree with TRBD1. V lost 4 bases, J lost 0 bases, and 6 bases stayed unmatched. In germline, CDR1 is MNHNS, CDR2 SASEGT. The CDR3 is 18 amino acids.

This sequence joins TRBV2 and TRBJ2-6; D gene ambiguous. In germline, CDR1 is SNHLY, CDR2 FYNNEI. Trimming cost V 0 bases and J 2 bases, with 8 bases left between them. The CDR3 length is 16 residues. For the CDR3, the DNA is TGTGCCAGCAGTGAAGCGTGGGCCACTGGGGCCAACGTCCTGACTTTC. Its translation is CASSEAWATGANVLTF.

This chain links TRBV6-1 with TRBJ2-7; 8 bases match TRBD1. Losses at the gene ends were 3 bases for V and 1 base for J; bases not matched to a gene: 5. Per the germline V gene, CDR1 is MNHNS and CDR2 is SASEGT. The CDR3 totals 15 residues. In DNA form, the CDR3 reads TGTGCCAGCAGTGACCCGACAGGGGCATCCTACGAGCAGTACTTC. It codes for CASSDPTGASYEQYF.